Presented here are 23 T cell receptor beta chains from one specimen sequenced in a study of metastatic and nonmetastatic thyroid tumors. TCRdb ran MiXCR on the PCR reads. The profile covers approximately 25,000 clones, with around 16% appearing a single time and about 15% taken by the ten largest. Every patient underwent thyroid surgery untreated. Sequencing used blood. The origin of the receptors is a male donor with papillary thyroid cancer or a benign thyroid nodule (not recorded which). Some clones in this sample may be carry-over from other donors' samples.

There are many counts of this clone. V usage is TRBV30 and J usage is TRBJ1-2; D gene unclear. Germline V gives CDR1 GTSNPN, CDR2 SVGIG (reference sequence). The CDR3 extends over 15 amino acids. Trimming left V 5 bases short and J 8 bases short, with 24 bases between. This CDR3 reads CAWVQGPQNPNGYTF. CDR3 bases: TGTGCCTGGGTCCAAGGCCCTCAAAACCCAAACGGCTACACCTTC. The complete variable domain, with remaining parts taken from reference TRBV30 and TRBJ1-2, reads SQTIHQWPATLVQPVGSPLSLECTVEGTSNPNLYWYRQAAGRGLQLLFYSVGIGQISSEVPQNLSASRPQDRQFILSSKKLLLSDSGFYLCAWVQGPQNPNGYTFGSGTRLTVV.

The J gene is TRBJ2-5, the V gene TRBV20-1, with 16 bases lining up with TRBD2. Germline CDR1 is DFQATT and CDR2 is SNEGSKA (reference sequence). The CDR3 consists of 17 residues. V lost 6 bases to trimming and J lost 5 bases; unmatched junction nucleotides: 12. DNA of the CDR3: TGCAGTGCGCTCGGGACTAGCGGGGGGGTAGGCTTGGAGACCCAGTACTTC. This gives the protein CSALGTSGGVGLETQYF.

This clone was seen repeatedly, ten times or more. J is TRBJ2-7 and V is TRBV3-1, with 11 nucleotides matching TRBD2. The J segment lost 3 bases and the V segment lost 1 base, leaving 2 bases of the junction unmatched. The CDR3 covers 15 residues. Germline CDR1 LGHDT, CDR2 YNNKEL (reference sequence). DNA of the CDR3: TGTGCCAGCAGCCAAGGACTAGCGGGAAGCTACGAGCAGTACTTC. Its translation is CASSQGLAGSYEQYF.

This clone was seen ten or more times. This chain connects TRBV6-1 to TRBJ2-5; no definite D call. CDR3 size: 12 residues. Germline-derived CDR1 and CDR2 are MNHNS and SASEGT. Trimming left V 6 bases short and J 1 base short, with 6 bases between. The CDR3 loop is CASRNFQETQYF. The CDR3 coding sequence is TGTGCCAGCAGGAACTTCCAAGAGACCCAGTACTTC.

This clone was observed at least ten times. The same CDR3 is also encoded by other DNA sequences in this sample. V and J are TRBV12-3 or TRBV12-4 and TRBJ1-1, with TRBD1 as a possible D gene (5 bases). The CDR3 consists of 12 residues. Trimming stripped 4 bases from V and 4 bases from J, with 7 bases between. The CDR3, as DNA: TGTGCCAGCAGTTCAGGGCCCACTGAAGCTTTCTTT. This encodes CASSSGPTEAFF.

This clone was found many times. The V and J genes are TRBV19 and TRBJ2-6; D is undetermined. Germline V lookup: CDR1 LNHDA, CDR2 SQIVND (reference sequence). The CDR3 runs 16 residues. V lost 3 bases, J lost 1 base, and 10 bases lay in between. CDR3 DNA: TGTGCCAGTAGTATGGTATGGGGATCTGGGGCCAACGTCCTGACTTTC. Translating gives CASSMVWGSGANVLTF.

This clone was found many times. CDR3 sequence: CASSFRGVPLQYF. For the CDR3, the DNA is TGTGCCAGCAGTTTTCGGGGGGTCCCTTTGCAGTATTTT. V is TRBV27 and J is TRBJ2-3, with 7 bases identical to TRBD2. The CDR3 contains 13 residues. With 3 bases clipped from V and 11 bases from J, the junction kept 8 bases outside the gene matches. Germline V gene data show CDR1 as MNHEY and CDR2 as SMNVEV (reference sequence).

Ten or more counts support this clone. This chain's CDR3 is CASSLVGRGMPQHF. The CDR3 region has the DNA TGTGCCAGCAGTTTAGTGGGGCGCGGTATGCCCCAGCATTTT. This rearrangement joins TRBV27 to TRBJ1-5; a weak D match, TRBD1 (5 bases). The germline V gene has CDR1 MNHEY and CDR2 SMNVEV (reference sequence). The CDR3 sequence is 14 residues long. Trimming pared 2 bases from V and 9 bases from J, leaving 14 bases between.

This clone has a count of ten or more. V gene TRBV28 combines with J gene TRBJ1-1, with TRBD1 as a possible D gene (5 bases). The germline V gene encodes CDR1 MDHEN and CDR2 SYDVKM. V lost 6 bases and J 1 base, leaving 15 bases between the germline ends. This CDR3 spans 15 amino acids. The CDR3 DNA reads as TGTGCCAGCAGCCTCGGCGGGGGTACGAACACTGAAGCTTTCTTT. Amino acids: CASSLGGGTNTEAFF.

This clone occurred many times. This sequence joins TRBV3-1 and TRBJ1-2; no reliable D call. The CDR3 extends over 15 amino acids. Germline V CDR1 and CDR2: LGHDT, YNNKEL (reference sequence). The V and J ends lost 4 bases and 2 bases respectively, with 14 bases between them. CDR3 DNA: TGTGCCAGCAGCCCGACCGCCCGTGGGAACTATGGCTACACCTTC. It specifies CASSPTARGNYGYTF.

With respect to this clone: Germline is not matched at one junction end, which may reflect a read error. The J gene is TRBJ2-1, the V gene TRBV6-1; the D is unclear. CDR3 length: 12 residues. The V gene's germline CDR1 is MNHNS and CDR2 SASEGT. The chain's CDR3 is CSSSVRVSEQFF. The DNA for the CDR3 is TGTTCCAGCAGTGTCCGGGTGAGTGAGCAGTTCTTC.

This clone came up many times. The rearrangement links TRBV7-3 to TRBJ2-2, with 7 bases identical to TRBD1. Per the germline V gene, CDR1 is SGHTA and CDR2 is FQGTGA. The V segment lost 3 bases and the J segment 4 bases; nucleotides outside the gene matches: 2. The CDR3 sequence is 14 residues long. The DNA for the CDR3 is TGTGCCAGCAGCTTGGGACAGTCCACCGGGGAGCTGTTTTTT. It is translated as CASSLGQSTGELFF.

This clone was detected many times. This chain uses TRBV18 with TRBJ2-2, with TRBD1 as a possible D gene (5 bases). Germline CDR1 is KGHSH and CDR2 is LQKENI. Trimming took 8 bases from V and 2 from J, leaving 18 bases between them. The CDR3 has 16 amino acids. CDR3 protein: CASTEVGLGNTGELFF. DNA of the CDR3: TGTGCCAGCACCGAGGTGGGGCTAGGAAACACCGGGGAGCTGTTTTTT.

This clone came up many times. The chain couples TRBV6-1 to TRBJ2-1, with TRBD2 as a possible D gene (6 bases). Deletions cut 3 bases from V and 8 bases from J, with 17 bases between. The CDR3 is 15 residues long. CDR1 and CDR2 from the germline V gene are MNHNS and SASEGT. CDR3 region: CASSDLLAGRDEQFF. DNA for the CDR3: TGTGCCAGCAGTGACCTACTCGCGGGAAGGGATGAGCAGTTCTTC.

This clone was detected ten times or more. This rearrangement joins TRBV6-1 to TRBJ2-3; the match to TRBD1 covers 8 bases. V was pared by 1 base and J by 2 bases, with 2 bases of the junction left unmatched. The CDR3 sequence is 15 residues long. Germline CDR1 MNHNS, CDR2 SASEGT. CDR3 bases: TGTGCCAGCAGTGAAGGGACAGGGCACACAGATACGCAGTATTTT. This codes for CASSEGTGHTDTQYF.

In this sample, this clone turned up many times. The gene calls are TRBV11-2 and TRBJ2-1; TRBD2 matches at 11 bases. The CDR3 contains 15 residues. Trimming removed 4 bases from V and 4 bases from J; junction bases left unmatched: 3. The germline CDR1 and CDR2 sequences are SGHAT and FQNNGV. This CDR3 reads CASSSGLAVYNEQFF. The DNA for the CDR3 is TGTGCCAGCAGCTCGGGACTAGCGGTGTACAATGAGCAGTTCTTC. Full variable domain (missing parts from reference TRBV11-2 and TRBJ2-1): EAGVAQSPRYKIIEKRQSVAFWCNPISGHATLYWYQQILGQGPKLLIQFQNNGVVDDSQLPKDRFSAERLKGVDSTLKIQPAKLEDSAVYLCASSSGLAVYNEQFFGPGTRLTVL.

This chain links TRBV20-1 with TRBJ2-5; D not resolved. Per the germline V gene, CDR1 is DFQATT and CDR2 is SNEGSKA (reference sequence). V was trimmed by 0 bases and J by 9 bases, leaving 11 bases between them. The CDR3 runs 12 residues. The CDR3 reads CSARDLRRAQYF. DNA of the CDR3: TGCAGTGCTAGAGATCTAAGGAGAGCCCAGTACTTC.

This clone was found many times. V usage is TRBV11-2 and J usage is TRBJ2-4; 9 bases fit TRBD2. CDR3 length equals 18 residues. J was trimmed by 6 bases and V by 5 bases; bases with no gene match: 17. From germline, CDR1 is SGHAT and CDR2 FQNNGV. The CDR3 loop reads CASSPGPPREGGGNIQYF. The CDR3 DNA sequence: TGTGCCAGCAGCCCAGGTCCTCCGCGGGAGGGCGGGGGAAACATTCAGTACTTC.

CDR3 region: CASSLSEGRGTDTQYF. Here the CDR3 DNA reads TGTGCCAGCAGCTTGTCGGAAGGACGGGGCACAGATACGCAGTATTTT. This chain joins TRBV7-8 and TRBJ2-3; the D is unclear. Germline-derived CDR1 and CDR2 are SGHVS and FQNEAQ. The CDR3 has 16 residues. With 3 bases removed from V and 1 base from J, the gap between germline ends came to 14 bases.

The V gene is TRBV20-1, the J gene TRBJ1-2, with D maybe TRBD1 (5 bases). V lost 0 bases, J lost 5 bases, and 13 bases lay in between. This CDR3 comprises 14 residues. Germline-derived CDR1 and CDR2 are DFQATT and SNEGSKA (reference sequence). The CDR3 is CSARDAGQQYGYTF. CDR3 DNA: TGCAGTGCTAGAGATGCGGGGCAGCAGTATGGCTACACCTTC.

This clone has at least ten counts. This chain connects TRBV20-1 to TRBJ2-1; tentative D call: TRBD1 (6 bases). Germline CDR1 and CDR2: DFQATT and SNEGSKA (reference sequence). The V gene lost 2 bases and the J gene lost 4 bases, with 12 bases spanning the gap. This CDR3 contains 14 residues. The CDR3 region is CSARNRVDYNEQFF. The CDR3 DNA follows: TGCAGTGCTAGAAACAGGGTTGATTACAATGAGCAGTTCTTC.

This clone was observed at least ten times. The genes are TRBV9 and TRBJ1-2, with 7 bases matching TRBD1. This CDR3 has 14 residues. Losses at the gene ends were 5 bases for V and 6 bases for J; bases not matched to a gene: 10. Germline-derived CDR1 and CDR2 are SGDLS and YYNGEE. The CDR3, as DNA: TGTGCCAGCAGTCGCGGACAGGACTGGGATGGCTACACCTTC. The encoded protein is CASSRGQDWDGYTF. The full variable domain, completed using reference TRBV9 and TRBJ1-2, is DSGVTQTPKHLITATGQRVTLRCSPRSGDLSVYWYQQSLDQGLQFLIQYYNGEERAKGNILERFSAQQFPDLHSELNLSSLELGDSALYFCASSRGQDWDGYTFGSGTRLTVV.

A note on this clone: No conserved phenylalanine or tryptophan ends this CDR3, so it is likely a read error. The DNA is omitted, as the CDR3 cannot be located on it reliably, and the CDR3 follows TCRdb's listing. CDR3 sequence reads: CASSLALAGGL. The gene calls are TRBV7-2 and TRBJ2-4; TRBD2 is the table's D call, not checked against the DNA. The CDR3 comprises 11 residues, both ends counted. Looked up from germline, CDR1 is SGHTA and CDR2 is FQGNSA.